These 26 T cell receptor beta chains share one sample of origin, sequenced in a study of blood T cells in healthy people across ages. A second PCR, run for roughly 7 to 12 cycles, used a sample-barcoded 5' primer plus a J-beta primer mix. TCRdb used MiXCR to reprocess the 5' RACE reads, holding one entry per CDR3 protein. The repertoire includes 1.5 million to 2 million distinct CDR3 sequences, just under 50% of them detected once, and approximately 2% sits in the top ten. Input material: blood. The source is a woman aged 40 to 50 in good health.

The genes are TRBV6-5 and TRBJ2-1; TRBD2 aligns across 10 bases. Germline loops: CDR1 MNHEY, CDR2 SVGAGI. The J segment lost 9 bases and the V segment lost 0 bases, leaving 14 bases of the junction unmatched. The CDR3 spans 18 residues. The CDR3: CASSYSNLAGASPGEQFF. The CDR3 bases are TGTGCCAGCAGTTACTCAAATCTAGCGGGGGCCTCCCCTGGTGAGCAGTTCTTC.

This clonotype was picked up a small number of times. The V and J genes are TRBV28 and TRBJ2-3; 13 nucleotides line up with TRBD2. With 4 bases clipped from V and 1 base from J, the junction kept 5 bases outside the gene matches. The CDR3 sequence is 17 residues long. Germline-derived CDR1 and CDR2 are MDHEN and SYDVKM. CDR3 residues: CASSWDGTSGGTDTQYF. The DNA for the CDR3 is TGTGCCAGCAGTTGGGACGGGACTAGCGGGGGCACAGATACGCAGTATTTT. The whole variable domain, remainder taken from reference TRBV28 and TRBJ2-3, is DVKVTQSSRYLVKRTGEKVFLECVQDMDHENMFWYRQDPGLGLRLIYFSYDVKMKEKGDIPEGYSVSREKKERFSLILESASTNQTSMYLCASSWDGTSGGTDTQYFGPGTRLTVL.

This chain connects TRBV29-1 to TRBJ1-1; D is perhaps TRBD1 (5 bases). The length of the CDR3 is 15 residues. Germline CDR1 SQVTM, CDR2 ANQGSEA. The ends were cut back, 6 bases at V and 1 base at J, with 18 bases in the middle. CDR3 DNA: TGCAGCGTCGTGGACACGACAGTTTGGAACACTGAAGCTTTCTTT. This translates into CSVVDTTVWNTEAFF.

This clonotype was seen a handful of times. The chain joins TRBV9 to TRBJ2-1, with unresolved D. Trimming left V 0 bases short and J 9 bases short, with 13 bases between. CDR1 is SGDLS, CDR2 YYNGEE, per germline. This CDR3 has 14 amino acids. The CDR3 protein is CASSVGASTGEQFF. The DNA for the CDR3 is TGTGCCAGCAGCGTAGGCGCGAGCACCGGTGAGCAGTTCTTC.

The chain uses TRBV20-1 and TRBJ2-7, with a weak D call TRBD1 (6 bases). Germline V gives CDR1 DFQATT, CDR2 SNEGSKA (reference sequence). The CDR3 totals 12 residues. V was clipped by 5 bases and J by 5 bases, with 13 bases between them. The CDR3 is CSAARGLDEQYF. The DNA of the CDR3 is TGCAGTGCTGCCAGGGGATTGGACGAGCAGTACTTC.

The CDR3 loop is CSADSRTSGLDTQYF. The CDR3, as DNA: TGCAGTGCTGATTCTAGGACTAGCGGGTTGGATACGCAGTATTTT. V usage is TRBV20-1 and J usage is TRBJ2-3; the match to TRBD2 covers 11 bases. The CDR3 is made up of 15 amino acids. The V and J ends lost 5 bases and 6 bases, in that order; junction bases with no gene match: 10. Germline V gene lookup returns CDR1 DFQATT and CDR2 SNEGSKA (reference sequence).

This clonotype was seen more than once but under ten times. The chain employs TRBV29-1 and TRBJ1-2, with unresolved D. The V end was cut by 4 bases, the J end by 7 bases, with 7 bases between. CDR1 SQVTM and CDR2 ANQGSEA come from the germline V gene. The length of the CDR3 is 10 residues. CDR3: CSVGRPGYTF. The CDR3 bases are TGCAGCGTTGGTCGTCCTGGCTACACCTTC. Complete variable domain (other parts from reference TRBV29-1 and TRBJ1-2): SAVISQKPSRDICQRGTSLTIQCQVDSQVTMMFWYRQQPGQSLTLIATANQGSEATYESGFVIDKFPISRPNLTFSTLTVSNMSPEDSSIYLCSVGRPGYTFGSGTRLTVV.

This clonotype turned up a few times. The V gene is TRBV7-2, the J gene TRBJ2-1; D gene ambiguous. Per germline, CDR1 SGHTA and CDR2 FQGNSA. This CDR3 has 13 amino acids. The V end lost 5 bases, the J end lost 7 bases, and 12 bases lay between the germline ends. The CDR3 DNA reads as TGTGCCAGCAGCAACGGCGACATAAATGAGCAGTTCTTC. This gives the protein CASSNGDINEQFF. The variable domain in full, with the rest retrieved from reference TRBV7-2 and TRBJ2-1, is GAGVSQSPSNKVTEKGKDVELRCDPISGHTALYWYRQSLGQGLEFLIYFQGNSAPDKSGLPSDRFSAERTGGSVSTLTIQRTQQEDSAVYLCASSNGDINEQFFGPGTRLTVL.

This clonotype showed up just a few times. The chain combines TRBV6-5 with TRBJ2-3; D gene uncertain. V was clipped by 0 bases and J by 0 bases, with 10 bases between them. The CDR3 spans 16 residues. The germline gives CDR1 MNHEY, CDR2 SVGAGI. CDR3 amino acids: CASSYSIEDSTDTQYF. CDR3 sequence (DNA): TGTGCCAGCAGTTACTCGATTGAGGATAGCACAGATACGCAGTATTTT.

For the CDR3, the DNA is TGTGCCACCAGCATGGGCCACTCTGGGGCCAACGTCCTGACTTTC. Translating gives CATSMGHSGANVLTF. The rearrangement links TRBV15 to TRBJ2-6, with unresolved D. The CDR3 sequence is 15 residues long. Germline values: CDR1 LNHNV, CDR2 YYDKDF (reference sequence). Trimming removed 4 bases from V and 0 bases from J, with 7 bases in between.

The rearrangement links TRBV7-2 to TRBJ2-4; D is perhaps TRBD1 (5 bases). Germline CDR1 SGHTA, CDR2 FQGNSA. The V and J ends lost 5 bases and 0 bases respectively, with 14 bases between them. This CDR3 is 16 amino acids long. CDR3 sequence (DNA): TGTGCCAGCAGCCCTGGACAAAATCTAGCCAAAAACATTCAGTACTTC. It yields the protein CASSPGQNLAKNIQYF.

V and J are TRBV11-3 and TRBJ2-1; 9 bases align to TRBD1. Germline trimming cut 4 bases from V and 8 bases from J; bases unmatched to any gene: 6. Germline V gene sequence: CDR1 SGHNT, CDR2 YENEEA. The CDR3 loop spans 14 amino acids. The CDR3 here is CASSWGQGIDEQFF. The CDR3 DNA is TGTGCCAGCAGCTGGGGACAGGGAATCGATGAGCAGTTCTTC.

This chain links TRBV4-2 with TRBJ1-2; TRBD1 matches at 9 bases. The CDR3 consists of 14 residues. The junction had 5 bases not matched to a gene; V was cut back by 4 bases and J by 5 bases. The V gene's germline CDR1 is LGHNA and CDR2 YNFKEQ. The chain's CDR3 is CASSRQGVEYGYTF. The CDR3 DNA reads TGTGCCAGCAGCCGACAGGGGGTTGAATATGGCTACACCTTC.

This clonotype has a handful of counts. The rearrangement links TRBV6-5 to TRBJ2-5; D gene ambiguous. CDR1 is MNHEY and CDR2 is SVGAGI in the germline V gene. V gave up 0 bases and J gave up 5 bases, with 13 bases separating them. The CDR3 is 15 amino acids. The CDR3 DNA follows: TGTGCCAGCAGTTACTCTACAGCCCTGCTGGAGACCCAGTACTTC. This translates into CASSYSTALLETQYF.

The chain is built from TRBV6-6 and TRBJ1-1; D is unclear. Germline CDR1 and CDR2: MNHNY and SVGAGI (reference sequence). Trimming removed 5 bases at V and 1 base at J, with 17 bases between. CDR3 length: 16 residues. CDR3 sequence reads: CASSAENAEGNTEAFF. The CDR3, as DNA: TGTGCCAGCAGTGCGGAAAATGCCGAGGGGAACACTGAAGCTTTCTTT.

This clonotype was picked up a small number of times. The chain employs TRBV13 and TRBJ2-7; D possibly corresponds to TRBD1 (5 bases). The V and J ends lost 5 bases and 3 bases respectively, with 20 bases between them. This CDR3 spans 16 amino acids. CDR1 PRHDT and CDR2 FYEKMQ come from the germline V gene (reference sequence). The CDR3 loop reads CASSRIAAGRDYEQYF. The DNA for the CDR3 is TGTGCCAGCAGCCGAATAGCCGCAGGCAGGGACTACGAGCAGTACTTC.

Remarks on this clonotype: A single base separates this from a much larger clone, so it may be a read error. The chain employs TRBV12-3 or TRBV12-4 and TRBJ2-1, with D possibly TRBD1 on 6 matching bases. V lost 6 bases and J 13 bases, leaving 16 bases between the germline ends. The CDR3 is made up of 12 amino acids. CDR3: CASSPGVETQFF. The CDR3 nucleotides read TGTGCCAGCAGCCCAGGGGTCGAGACCCAGTTCTTC.

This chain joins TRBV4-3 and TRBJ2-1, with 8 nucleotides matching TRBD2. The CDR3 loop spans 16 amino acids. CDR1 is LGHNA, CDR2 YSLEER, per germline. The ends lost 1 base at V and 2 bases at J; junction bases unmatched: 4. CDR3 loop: CASSQVDGGAYNEQFF. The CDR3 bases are TGCGCCAGCAGCCAAGTGGACGGGGGGGCCTACAATGAGCAGTTCTTC.

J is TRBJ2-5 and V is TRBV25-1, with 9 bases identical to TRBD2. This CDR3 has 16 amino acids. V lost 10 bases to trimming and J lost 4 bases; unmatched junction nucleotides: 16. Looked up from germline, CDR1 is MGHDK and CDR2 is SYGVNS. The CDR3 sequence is CATTTRGGLAVETQYF. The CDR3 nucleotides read TGTGCCACCACGACGCGGGGGGGTCTGGCGGTAGAGACCCAGTACTTC.

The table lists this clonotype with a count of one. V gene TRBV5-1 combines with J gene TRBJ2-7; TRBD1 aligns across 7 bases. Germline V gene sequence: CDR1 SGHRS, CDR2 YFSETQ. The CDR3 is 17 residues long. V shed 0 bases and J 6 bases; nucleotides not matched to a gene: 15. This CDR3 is CASSLEVWDSLSGEQYF. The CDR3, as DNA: TGCGCCAGCAGCTTGGAAGTGTGGGACAGCCTGTCGGGCGAGCAGTACTTC.

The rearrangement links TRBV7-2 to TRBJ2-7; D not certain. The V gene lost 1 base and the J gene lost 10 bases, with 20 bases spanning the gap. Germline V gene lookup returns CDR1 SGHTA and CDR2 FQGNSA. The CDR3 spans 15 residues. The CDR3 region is CASSLDGFRKNVQYF. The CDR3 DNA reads TGTGCCAGCAGCTTAGATGGGTTCCGCAAAAACGTTCAGTACTTC.

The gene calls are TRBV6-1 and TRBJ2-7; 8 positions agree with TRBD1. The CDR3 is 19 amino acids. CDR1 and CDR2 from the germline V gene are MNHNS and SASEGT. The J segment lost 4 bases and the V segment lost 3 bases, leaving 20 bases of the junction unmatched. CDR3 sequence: CASSEALYDRGAEGYEQYF. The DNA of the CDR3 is TGTGCCAGCAGTGAGGCTTTATATGACAGGGGCGCCGAGGGATACGAGCAGTACTTC.

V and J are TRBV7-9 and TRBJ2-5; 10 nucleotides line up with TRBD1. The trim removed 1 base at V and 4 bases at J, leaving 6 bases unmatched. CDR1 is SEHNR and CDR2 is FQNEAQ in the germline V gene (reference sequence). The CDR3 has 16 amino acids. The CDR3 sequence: CASSLGLRDRGETQYF. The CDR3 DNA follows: TGTGCCAGCAGCTTAGGACTCCGGGACAGGGGAGAGACCCAGTACTTC.

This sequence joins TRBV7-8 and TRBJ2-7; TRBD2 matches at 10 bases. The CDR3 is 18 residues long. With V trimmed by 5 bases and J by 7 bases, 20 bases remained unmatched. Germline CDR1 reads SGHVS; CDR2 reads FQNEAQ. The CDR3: CASSPGRIAGGIYNEQYF. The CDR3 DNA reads TGTGCCAGCAGCCCAGGGAGAATAGCGGGGGGCATTTACAATGAGCAGTACTTC.

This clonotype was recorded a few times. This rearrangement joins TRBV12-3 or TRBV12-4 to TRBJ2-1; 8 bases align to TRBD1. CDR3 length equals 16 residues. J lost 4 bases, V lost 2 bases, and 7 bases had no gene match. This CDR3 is CASSLLVRGQYNEQFF. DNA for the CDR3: TGTGCCAGCAGTTTATTGGTCAGGGGGCAGTACAATGAGCAGTTCTTC.

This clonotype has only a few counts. As DNA, the CDR3 is TGCAGCGTTGAAGATGGGCAATGGGGCTACACCTTC. It is translated as CSVEDGQWGYTF. The chain uses TRBV29-1 and TRBJ1-2; D call uncertain. Trimming left V 0 bases short and J 8 bases short, with 10 bases between. Looked up from germline, CDR1 is SQVTM and CDR2 is ANQGSEA. The CDR3 consists of 12 residues.